The 13 T cell receptor beta chains below come from one sample, sequenced in a study of cytomegalovirus exposure and HLA in healthy donors. PCR was performed using 60 Vbeta and 13 Jbeta primers. Measured with immunoSEQ multiplex PCR; TCRdb has only the in-frame clones, and not every one. The sample has some 150,000 clones; almost 85% are singletons. The specimen was PBMCs. All receptors derive from a man aged 18 to 35 in good health and CMV-seropositive.

The V and J genes are TRBV6-1 and TRBJ2-7; possibly TRBD1 for D (7 bases). CDR1 is MNHNS, CDR2 SASEGT, per germline. The V end was cut by 11 bases, the J end by 4 bases, with 12 bases between. The CDR3 is 11 residues long. The CDR3 DNA reads TGTGCCGGGGGGACAGCGTACGAGCAGTACTTC. Amino acids: CAGGTAYEQYF.

The chain recombines TRBV19 with TRBJ2-2; D remains ambiguous. In germline, CDR1 is LNHDA, CDR2 SQIVND (reference sequence). The CDR3 loop spans 14 amino acids. The germline V and J ends were trimmed by 7 bases and 4 bases, with 13 bases remaining between them. The CDR3 protein is CASTPRYGTGELFF. In nucleotides, the CDR3 is TGTGCCAGTACCCCACGGTATGGCACCGGGGAGCTGTTTTTT. Supplemented by reference TRBV19 and TRBJ2-2, the full variable domain reads DGGITQSPKYLFRKEGQNVTLSCEQNLNHDAMYWYRQDPGQGLRLIYYSQIVNDFQKGDIAEGYSVSREKKESFPLTVTSAQKNPTAFYLCASTPRYGTGELFFGEGSRLTVL.

The rearrangement joins TRBV7-9 to TRBJ1-2, with 10 positions matching TRBD1. V trimming: 3 bases; J trimming: 3 bases; junction bases outside the gene matches: 4. The CDR3 is 15 residues long. CDR1 is SEHNR and CDR2 is FQNEAQ in the germline V gene (reference sequence). CDR3 nucleotide sequence: TGTGCCAGCAGCTTCGGACAGGGGGTGTACTATGGCTACACCTTC. Translated: CASSFGQGVYYGYTF.

A single count supports this clone. The chain has TRBV5-6 and TRBJ1-2; possibly TRBD1 for D (6 bases). The CDR3 sequence is 15 residues long. V lost 2 bases, J lost 3 bases, and 14 bases lay in between. Germline V lookup: CDR1 SGHDT, CDR2 YYEEEE. For the CDR3, the DNA is TGTGCCAGCAGCTTTGCGCCAGGGGCCGACTATGGCTACACCTTC. The encoded protein is CASSFAPGADYGYTF.

The V call is TRBV9, the J call TRBJ2-1, with TRBD1 identical over 11 bases. With V trimmed by 2 bases and J by 7 bases, 8 bases remained unmatched. Per germline, CDR1 SGDLS and CDR2 YYNGEE. This CDR3 is built from 16 residues. The CDR3 region is CASSVAPGQGVNEQFF. DNA for the CDR3: TGTGCCAGCAGCGTGGCTCCGGGACAGGGGGTTAATGAGCAGTTCTTC.

The genes are TRBV19 and TRBJ2-1; D unresolved. Germline values: CDR1 LNHDA, CDR2 SQIVND (reference sequence). The CDR3 contains 15 residues. Trimming shortened V by 2 bases and J by 0 bases, and 8 bases separated the two germline ends. In nucleotides, the CDR3 is TGTGCCAGTAGTATATCTAGTAACTCCTACAATGAGCAGTTCTTC. This sequence encodes CASSISSNSYNEQFF.

The chain recombines TRBV19 with TRBJ1-2, with 9 bases fitting TRBD1. J gave up 5 bases and V 10 bases, and 8 bases lay outside the gene matches. CDR1 LNHDA and CDR2 SQIVND come from the germline V gene (reference sequence). The CDR3 contains 13 residues. The CDR3 sequence: CAIRTGETYGYTF. The CDR3 nucleotides are TGTGCCATTCGGACAGGGGAGACTTATGGCTACACCTTC.

The chain couples TRBV5-1 to TRBJ2-7; 12 bases are a match to TRBD2. Trimming took 0 bases from V and 3 from J; bases not matched to a gene: 4. Per the germline V gene, CDR1 is SGHRS and CDR2 is YFSETQ. The CDR3 consists of 16 residues. CDR3 amino acids: CASSLGLAGGGYEQYF. The CDR3 coding sequence is TGCGCCAGCAGCTTGGGTCTAGCGGGGGGGGGCTACGAGCAGTACTTC. Full variable domain (remainder filled in from reference TRBV5-1 and TRBJ2-7): KAGVTQTPRYLIKTRGQQVTLSCSPISGHRSVSWYQQTPGQGLQFLFEYFSETQRNKGNFPGRFSGRQFSNSRSEMNVSTLELGDSALYLCASSLGLAGGGYEQYFGPGTRLTVT.

This rearrangement joins TRBV6-1 to TRBJ2-5; the match to TRBD1 covers 8 bases. Trimming took 7 bases from V and 1 from J; bases not matched to a gene: 5. The germline V gene has CDR1 MNHNS and CDR2 SASEGT. The CDR3 sequence is 14 residues long. The CDR3 coding sequence is TGTGCCAGCAATACAGGGGGATCCCAAGAGACCCAGTACTTC. Translating it yields CASNTGGSQETQYF.

The chain links TRBV5-6 to TRBJ1-2; 9 nucleotides line up with TRBD1. This CDR3 contains 12 residues. After removal of 4 bases from V and 7 bases from J, the junction contained 2 bases not matched to a gene. Germline V lookup: CDR1 SGHDT, CDR2 YYEEEE. The CDR3 here is CASSPDRGGYTF. The CDR3 region has the DNA TGTGCCAGCAGCCCGGACAGGGGTGGCTACACCTTC.

This rearrangement joins TRBV28 to TRBJ1-4, with TRBD1 matching 7 bases. With V trimmed by 6 bases and J by 0 bases, 4 bases remained unmatched. The CDR3 has 15 amino acids. CDR1 is MDHEN, CDR2 SYDVKM, per germline. CDR3 sequence: CASSGQDATNEKLFF. The CDR3 bases are TGTGCCAGCAGCGGACAGGACGCAACTAATGAAAAACTGTTTTTT. The complete variable domain, with remaining parts taken from reference TRBV28 and TRBJ1-4, reads DVKVTQSSRYLVKRTGEKVFLECVQDMDHENMFWYRQDPGLGLRLIYFSYDVKMKEKGDIPEGYSVSREKKERFSLILESASTNQTSMYLCASSGQDATNEKLFFGSGTQLSVL.

This chain joins TRBV29-1 and TRBJ1-1; no reliable D call. The germline V gene has CDR1 SQVTM and CDR2 ANQGSEA. This CDR3 comprises 11 residues. Trimming cost V 3 bases and J 3 bases, with 5 bases left between them. The CDR3 region has the DNA TGCAGCGTTGAGAGGGACACTGAAGCTTTCTTT. This encodes CSVERDTEAFF.

The V and J genes are TRBV19 and TRBJ2-7; TRBD1 agrees at 7 bases. The germline gives CDR1 LNHDA, CDR2 SQIVND (reference sequence). This CDR3 has 14 residues. With V trimmed by 3 bases and J by 1 base, 3 bases remained unmatched. Here the CDR3 reads CASSIGQASYEQYF. The CDR3 nucleotides read TGTGCCAGTAGTATCGGACAGGCATCCTACGAGCAGTACTTC.